Shown below are 17 T cell receptor beta chains from a single sample sequenced in a study of vaccination effects on CD4 cells after COVID-19. The authors isolated CD4+ T cells after 10 days of culture. The cohort was immunized with two doses of either the BNT162b2 or mRNA-1273 vaccine. Clones were sequenced by immunoSEQ multiplex PCR, and TCRdb holds only the in-frame ones, with some missing. Of about 39,000 clones in the sample, more than 65% are singletons; the top ten hold 6.5% to 8.5%. Antigens for these TCRs are unknown. This specimen was CD4+ T cells from PBMCs cultured without peptide, taken after COVID-19 vaccination. The receptors were sampled from a human donor who received a COVID-19 vaccine.

V is TRBV29-1 and J is TRBJ2-1, with no clear D. The CDR3 is 13 residues long. The germline V gene encodes CDR1 SQVTM and CDR2 ANQGSEA. The germline V and J ends were trimmed by 6 bases and 0 bases, with 9 bases remaining between them. Here the CDR3 DNA reads TGCAGCGTCGTCACCAGCTCCTACAATGAGCAGTTCTTC. It specifies CSVVTSSYNEQFF.

This clone was counted a few times. The CDR3 DNA follows: TGTGCTAGTGGTTTGGTACGACCGCACAATGAGCAGTTCTTC. It yields the protein CASGLVRPHNEQFF. The J gene is TRBJ2-1, the V gene TRBV12-5; the D is unclear. Germline V gene data show CDR1 as LGHNT and CDR2 as FRNRAP. Trimming left V 0 bases short and J 5 bases short, with 8 bases between. The CDR3 consists of 14 residues.

The rearrangement joins TRBV11-3 to TRBJ2-1; TRBD2 matches at 7 bases. Looked up from germline, CDR1 is SGHNT and CDR2 is YENEEA. CDR3 length: 15 residues. The J segment lost 9 bases and the V segment lost 3 bases, leaving 11 bases of the junction unmatched. This chain's CDR3 is CASSFSGTGVGEQFF. The CDR3 DNA sequence: TGTGCCAGCAGCTTCAGCGGGACGGGCGTCGGTGAGCAGTTCTTC.

The V and J genes are TRBV5-1 and TRBJ2-3; D is unresolved. Germline values: CDR1 SGHRS, CDR2 YFSETQ. Trimming shortened V by 4 bases and J by 1 base, and 4 bases separated the two germline ends. The CDR3 is 12 amino acids. The CDR3 sequence: CASSGGTDTQYF. Here the CDR3 DNA reads TGCGCCAGCAGCGGGGGCACAGATACGCAGTATTTT.

In this sample, this clone turned up a few times. The V call is TRBV6-5, the J call TRBJ2-1; D is unclear. Trimming took 7 bases from V and 4 from J, leaving 11 bases between them. This CDR3 contains 13 residues. Germline V CDR1 and CDR2: MNHEY, SVGAGI. The CDR3 DNA reads as TGTGCCAGCAATACCGCCTCTTACAATGAGCAGTTCTTC. It yields the protein CASNTASYNEQFF.

The chain combines TRBV20-1 with TRBJ1-2, with D perhaps TRBD1 (6 bases). Trimming pared 6 bases from V and 8 bases from J, leaving 10 bases between. The V gene's germline CDR1 is DFQATT and CDR2 SNEGSKA (reference sequence). This CDR3 comprises 10 residues. The CDR3 coding sequence is TGCAGTGCCCGGGACAACGGCTACACCTTC. Its translation: CSARDNGYTF.

The chain uses TRBV29-1 and TRBJ2-2, with TRBD2 identical over 11 bases. CDR1 SQVTM and CDR2 ANQGSEA come from the germline V gene. The CDR3 has 16 amino acids. Unmatched junction bases numbered 7, after V lost 2 bases and J lost 5 bases. CDR3 region: CSVEKLAGAKTGELFF. For the CDR3, the DNA is TGCAGCGTTGAAAAACTAGCGGGGGCCAAAACCGGGGAGCTGTTTTTT.

The V gene is TRBV3-1 (or the pseudogene TRBV3-2), the J gene TRBJ2-3, with TRBD1 matching over 9 bases. After removal of 4 bases from V and 3 bases from J, the junction contained 11 bases not matched to a gene. The CDR3 contains 17 residues. Germline values: CDR1 LGHDT, CDR2 YNNKEL (reference sequence). The CDR3 bases are TGTGCCAGCAGCCTTCACCCTCCGGGACAGGGTACAGATACGCAGTATTTT. Translation: CASSLHPPGQGTDTQYF.

The J gene is TRBJ2-2, the V gene TRBV18; D gene uncertain. The germline V gene encodes CDR1 KGHSH and CDR2 LQKENI. The CDR3 is made up of 12 amino acids. Between the trimmed V and J ends, which lost 4 bases and 7 bases, there was a span of 7 bases. The CDR3 DNA sequence: TGTGCCAGCTCACTCCCGGTCGGGGAGCTGTTTTTT. Its protein product is CASSLPVGELFF.

The rearrangement joins TRBV3-1 (or the pseudogene TRBV3-2) to TRBJ1-2; D gene unclear. The V gene's germline CDR1 is LGHDT and CDR2 YNNKEL (reference sequence). The CDR3 totals 13 residues. V was shortened by 4 bases and J by 0 bases, with 6 bases between the two germline ends. CDR3 in DNA: TGTGCCAGCAGCCCCTCCCCTAACTATGGCTACACCTTC. This codes for CASSPSPNYGYTF.

The gene calls are TRBV4-1 and TRBJ2-1, with D unresolved. Trimming cost V 0 bases and J 3 bases, with 6 bases left between them. The length of the CDR3 is 14 residues. The germline gives CDR1 MGHRA, CDR2 YSYEKL. The chain's CDR3 is CASSQERDYNEQFF. CDR3 sequence (DNA): TGCGCCAGCAGCCAAGAAAGGGACTACAATGAGCAGTTCTTC.

This chain connects TRBV9 to TRBJ2-3; TRBD2 agrees at 10 bases. The CDR3 is 12 residues long. The germline CDR1 and CDR2 sequences are SGDLS and YYNGEE. Trimming took 1 base from V and 13 from J; bases not matched to a gene: 3. This CDR3 reads CASSVSSGRKYF. In DNA, the CDR3 is TGTGCCAGCAGCGTAAGTAGCGGGAGGAAGTATTTT.

CDR3 nucleotides: TGCGCCAGCAGCTTGTACACTAGGTCGGCCGGGGAGCTGTTTTTT. Amino acids: CASSLYTRSAGELFF. This chain connects TRBV5-1 to TRBJ2-2; D perhaps matches TRBD2 (5 bases). This CDR3 comprises 15 residues. Deletions cut 1 base from V and 6 bases from J, with 13 bases between. The germline V gene has CDR1 SGHRS and CDR2 YFSETQ.

This chain uses TRBV18 with TRBJ1-1, with D possibly being TRBD1 (5 bases). CDR3 length: 17 residues. The V end lost 1 base, the J end lost 0 bases, and 15 bases lay between the germline ends. From germline, CDR1 is KGHSH and CDR2 LQKENI. For the CDR3, the DNA is TGTGCCAGCTCACCACGTCAGGGTCTGGGGGTGAACACTGAAGCTTTCTTT. This sequence encodes CASSPRQGLGVNTEAFF.

This clone has just a few counts. The rearrangement uses TRBV7-2 and TRBJ1-5; D is unclear. CDR1 SGHTA and CDR2 FQGNSA come from the germline V gene. V dropped 8 bases and J dropped 0 bases, with 17 bases sitting between them. The CDR3 is 16 residues long. The CDR3 nucleotides are TGTGCCAGCGCCCTAAACTTCGGGTATAGCAATCAGCCCCAGCATTTT. This codes for CASALNFGYSNQPQHF.

This clone has more than one count but fewer than ten. The CDR3 bases are TGCGCCAGCAGCCATGACGGGTTTTTTGGTCCGGCGGAGCTGTTTTTT. Translation gives CASSHDGFFGPAELFF. J is TRBJ2-2 and V is TRBV4-1, with no clear D. The CDR3 has 16 amino acids. The V gene's germline CDR1 is MGHRA and CDR2 YSYEKL. The ends were cut back, 3 bases at V and 10 bases at J, with 21 bases in the middle.

This clone was detected only once. This sequence joins TRBV3-1 (or the pseudogene TRBV3-2) and TRBJ1-6; D may be TRBD1 (6 bases). V was trimmed by 5 bases and J by 9 bases, leaving 11 bases between them. The CDR3 totals 13 residues. Germline V gene data show CDR1 as LGHDT and CDR2 as YNNKEL (reference sequence). The CDR3 region is CASSKRDTSPLHF. DNA for the CDR3: TGTGCCAGCAGCAAAAGGGACACTTCACCCCTCCACTTT.